This TCR beta chain was captured in a study of blood T cells in healthy people across ages. With V trimmed by 4 bases and J by 1 base, 4 bases remained unmatched. Per the germline V gene, CDR1 is LNHNV and CDR2 is YYDKDF (reference sequence). CDR3 length: 16 amino acids. Whole-study results and caveats: CMV status of donors was unknown, possibly confounding expanded clonotype changes. In older individuals, TCR beta diversity per million T cells was lower, falling roughly linearly with age.

This clonotype was seen repeatedly, ten times or more. Antigen unknown. Together with a sample-barcoded 5' primer, a J-beta primer mix was included in a second PCR lasting about 7 to 12 cycles. Via MiXCR, TCRdb re-called the 5' RACE reads, giving one row per CDR3 protein. The sample carries about 760,000 distinct CDR3 sequences, 20% to 25% recorded once. The sample also formed part of further work on T cells of mothers and their children. That source notes: Related mother-child pairs showed slightly, non-significantly higher overlap than unrelated pairs.

The source is a boy aged 5 to 17 in good health. Sequencing input: blood. The chain carries TRBV15 and TRBJ2-5; TRBD2 agrees at 12 bases. DNA for the CDR3: TGTGCCACCAGCACTCGACTAGCGGGAGCCCAAGAGACCCAGTACTTC. Translating it yields CATSTRLAGAQETQYF. Using reference TRBV15 and TRBJ2-5 for the parts outside the CDR3, the full variable domain is DAMVIQNPRYQVTQFGKPVTLSCSQTLNHNVMYWYQQKSSQAPKLLFHYYDKDFNNEADTPDNFQSRRPNTSFCFLDIRSPGLGDTAMYLCATSTRLAGAQETQYFGPGTRLLVL.